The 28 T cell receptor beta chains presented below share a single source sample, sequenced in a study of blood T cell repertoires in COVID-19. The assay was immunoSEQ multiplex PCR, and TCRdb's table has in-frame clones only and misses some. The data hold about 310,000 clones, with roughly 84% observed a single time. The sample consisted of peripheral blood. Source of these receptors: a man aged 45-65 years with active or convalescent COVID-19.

CDR3 bases: TGTGCCAGCAGCCTGAAGAACTATTCACCCCTCCACTTT. Protein sequence: CASSLKNYSPLHF. The chain couples TRBV27 to TRBJ1-6; unclear D gene. The CDR3 consists of 13 residues. Germline CDR1 and CDR2: MNHEY and SMNVEV (reference sequence). The V gene lost 6 bases and the J gene lost 8 bases, with 11 bases spanning the gap.

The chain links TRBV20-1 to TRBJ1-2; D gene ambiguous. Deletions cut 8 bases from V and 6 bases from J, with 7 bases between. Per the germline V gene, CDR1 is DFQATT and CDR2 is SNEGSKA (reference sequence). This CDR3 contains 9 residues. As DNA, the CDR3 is TGCAGTTCATCAGATGGCTACACCTTC. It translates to CSSSDGYTF.

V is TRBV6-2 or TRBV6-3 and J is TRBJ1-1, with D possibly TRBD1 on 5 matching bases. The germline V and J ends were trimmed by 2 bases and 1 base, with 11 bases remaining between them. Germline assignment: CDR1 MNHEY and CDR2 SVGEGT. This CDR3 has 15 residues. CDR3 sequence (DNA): TGTGCCAGCAGTTACGAGGGGAGGGCGAACACTGAAGCTTTCTTT. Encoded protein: CASSYEGRANTEAFF.

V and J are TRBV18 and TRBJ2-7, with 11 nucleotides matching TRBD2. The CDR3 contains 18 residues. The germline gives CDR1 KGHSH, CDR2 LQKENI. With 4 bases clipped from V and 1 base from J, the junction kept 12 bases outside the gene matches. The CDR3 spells CASSRGLADPTYSYEQYF. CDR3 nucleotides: TGTGCCAGCTCACGGGGACTAGCGGACCCTACCTATTCCTACGAGCAGTACTTC.

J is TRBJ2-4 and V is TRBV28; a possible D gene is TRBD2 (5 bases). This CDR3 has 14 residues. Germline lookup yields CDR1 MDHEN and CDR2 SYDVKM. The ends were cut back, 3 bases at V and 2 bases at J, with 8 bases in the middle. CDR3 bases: TGTGCCAGCAGTTTGTCGGGGACCAAAAACATTCAGTACTTC. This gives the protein CASSLSGTKNIQYF.

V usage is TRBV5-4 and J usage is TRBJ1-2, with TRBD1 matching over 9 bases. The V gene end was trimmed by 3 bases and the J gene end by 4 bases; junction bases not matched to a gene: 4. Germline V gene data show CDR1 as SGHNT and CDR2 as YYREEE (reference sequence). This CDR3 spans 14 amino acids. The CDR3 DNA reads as TGTGCCAGCAGCTCGGGACAGGGAATCTATGGCTACACCTTC. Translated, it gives CASSSGQGIYGYTF.

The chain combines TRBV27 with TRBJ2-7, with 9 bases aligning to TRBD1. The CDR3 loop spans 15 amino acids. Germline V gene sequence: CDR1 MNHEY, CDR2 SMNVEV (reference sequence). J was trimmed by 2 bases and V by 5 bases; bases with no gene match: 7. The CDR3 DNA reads TGTGCCAGCAGTCCCTGGACAGGGGTGACCTACGAGCAGTACTTC. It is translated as CASSPWTGVTYEQYF.

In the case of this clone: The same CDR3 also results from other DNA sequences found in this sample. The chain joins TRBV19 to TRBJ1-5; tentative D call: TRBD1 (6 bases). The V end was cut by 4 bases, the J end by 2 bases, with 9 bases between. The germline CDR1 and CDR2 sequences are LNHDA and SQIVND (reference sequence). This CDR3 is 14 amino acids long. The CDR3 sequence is CASSSRQGNQPQHF. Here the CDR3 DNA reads TGTGCCAGTAGTAGTAGACAGGGCAATCAGCCCCAGCATTTT.

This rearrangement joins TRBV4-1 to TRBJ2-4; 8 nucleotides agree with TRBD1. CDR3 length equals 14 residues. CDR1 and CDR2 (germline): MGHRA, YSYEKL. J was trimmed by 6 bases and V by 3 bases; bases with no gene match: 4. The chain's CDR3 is CASSQPGTGNIQYF. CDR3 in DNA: TGCGCCAGCAGCCAGCCCGGGACAGGAAACATTCAGTACTTC.

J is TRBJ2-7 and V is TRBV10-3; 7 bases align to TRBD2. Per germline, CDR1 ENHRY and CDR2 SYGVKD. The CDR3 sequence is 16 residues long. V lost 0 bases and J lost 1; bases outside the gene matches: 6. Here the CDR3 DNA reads TGTGCCATCAGTGAGTCGGAGGGACTAACTTCCTACGAGCAGTACTTC. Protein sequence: CAISESEGLTSYEQYF.

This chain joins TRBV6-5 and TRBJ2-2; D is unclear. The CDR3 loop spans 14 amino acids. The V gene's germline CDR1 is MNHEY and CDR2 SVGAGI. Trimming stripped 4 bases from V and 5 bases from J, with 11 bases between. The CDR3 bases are TGTGCCAGCAGTTGGCTGGCGGATACCGGGGAGCTGTTTTTT. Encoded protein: CASSWLADTGELFF.

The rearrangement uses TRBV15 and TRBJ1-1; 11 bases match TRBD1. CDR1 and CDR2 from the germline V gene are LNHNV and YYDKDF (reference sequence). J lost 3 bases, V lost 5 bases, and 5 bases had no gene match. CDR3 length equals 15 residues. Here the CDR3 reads CATSGGTGGDTEAFF. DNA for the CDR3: TGTGCCACCAGCGGCGGGACAGGGGGAGACACTGAAGCTTTCTTT.

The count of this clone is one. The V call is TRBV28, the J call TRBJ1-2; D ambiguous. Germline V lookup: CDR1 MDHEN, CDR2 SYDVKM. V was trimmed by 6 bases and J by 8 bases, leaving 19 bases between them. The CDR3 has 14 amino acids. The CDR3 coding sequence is TGTGCCAGCAGGAGTCCTTCGGGGAGAACAGGCTACACCTTC. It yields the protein CASRSPSGRTGYTF.

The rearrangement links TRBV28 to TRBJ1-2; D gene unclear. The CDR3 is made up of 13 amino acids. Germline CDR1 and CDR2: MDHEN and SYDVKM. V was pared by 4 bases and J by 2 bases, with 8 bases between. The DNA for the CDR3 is TGTGCCAGCAGTTCAATCCAAAACTATGGCTACACCTTC. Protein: CASSSIQNYGYTF.

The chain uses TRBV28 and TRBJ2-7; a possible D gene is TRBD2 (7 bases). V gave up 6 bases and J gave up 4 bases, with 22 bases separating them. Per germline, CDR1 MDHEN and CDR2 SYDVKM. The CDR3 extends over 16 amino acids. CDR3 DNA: TGTGCCAGCAGACTTGGGGGGGACACGGTCCAGTACGAGCAGTACTTC. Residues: CASRLGGDTVQYEQYF.

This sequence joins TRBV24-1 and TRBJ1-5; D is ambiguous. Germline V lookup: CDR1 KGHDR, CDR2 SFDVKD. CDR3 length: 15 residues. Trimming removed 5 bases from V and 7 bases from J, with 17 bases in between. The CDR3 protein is CATSATGLGRQPQHF. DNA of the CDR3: TGTGCCACCAGTGCTACCGGACTAGGTAGGCAGCCCCAGCATTTT.

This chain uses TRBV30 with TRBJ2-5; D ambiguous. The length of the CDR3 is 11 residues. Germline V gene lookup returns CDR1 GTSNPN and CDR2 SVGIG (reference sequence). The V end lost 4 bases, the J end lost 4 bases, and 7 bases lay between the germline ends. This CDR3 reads CAWNNGETQYF. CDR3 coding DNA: TGTGCCTGGAATAACGGAGAGACCCAGTACTTC.

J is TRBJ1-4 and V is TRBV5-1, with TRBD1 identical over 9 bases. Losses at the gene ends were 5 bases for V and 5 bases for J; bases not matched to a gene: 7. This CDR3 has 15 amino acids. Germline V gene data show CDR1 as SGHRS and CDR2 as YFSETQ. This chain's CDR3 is CASRNRDRANEKLFF. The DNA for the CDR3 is TGCGCCAGCAGGAACCGGGACAGGGCGAATGAAAAACTGTTTTTT.

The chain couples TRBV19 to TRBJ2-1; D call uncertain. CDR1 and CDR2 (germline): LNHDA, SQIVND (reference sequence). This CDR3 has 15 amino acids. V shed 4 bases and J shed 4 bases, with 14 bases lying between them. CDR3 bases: TGTGCCAGTAGTAGAGAAGCGTTTGCTTACAATGAGCAGTTCTTC. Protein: CASSREAFAYNEQFF.

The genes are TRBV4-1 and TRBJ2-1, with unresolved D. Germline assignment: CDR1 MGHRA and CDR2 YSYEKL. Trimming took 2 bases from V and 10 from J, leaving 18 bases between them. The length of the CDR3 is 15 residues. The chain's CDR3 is CASSQYTRSSEEQFF. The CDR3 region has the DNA TGCGCCAGCAGCCAATACACCAGGTCCTCAGAAGAGCAGTTCTTC.

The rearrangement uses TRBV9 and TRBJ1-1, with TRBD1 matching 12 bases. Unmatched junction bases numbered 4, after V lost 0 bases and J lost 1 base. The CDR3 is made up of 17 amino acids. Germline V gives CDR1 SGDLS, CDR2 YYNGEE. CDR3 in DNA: TGTGCCAGCAGCGTAGCTGGGACAGGGGGCGCGAACACTGAAGCTTTCTTT. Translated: CASSVAGTGGANTEAFF.

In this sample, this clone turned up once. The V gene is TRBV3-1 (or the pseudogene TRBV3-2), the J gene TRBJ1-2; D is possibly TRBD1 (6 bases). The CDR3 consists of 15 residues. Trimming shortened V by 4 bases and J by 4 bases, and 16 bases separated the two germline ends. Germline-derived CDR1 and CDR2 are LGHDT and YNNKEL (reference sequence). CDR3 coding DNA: TGTGCCAGCAGCCGAGAGGGGGGGGTCGCCTATGGCTACACCTTC. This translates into CASSREGGVAYGYTF.

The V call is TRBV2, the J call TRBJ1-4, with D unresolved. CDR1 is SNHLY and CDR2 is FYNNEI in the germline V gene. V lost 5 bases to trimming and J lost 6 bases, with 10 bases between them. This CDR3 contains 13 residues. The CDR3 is CASSRGVDEKLFF. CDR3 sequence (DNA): TGTGCCAGCAGTCGCGGGGTTGATGAAAAACTGTTTTTT.

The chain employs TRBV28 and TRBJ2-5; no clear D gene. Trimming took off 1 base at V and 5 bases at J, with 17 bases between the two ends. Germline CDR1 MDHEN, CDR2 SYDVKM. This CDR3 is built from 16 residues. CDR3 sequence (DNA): TGTGCCAGCAGTTTATTTGCAGTACCCTCCTTGGAGACCCAGTACTTC. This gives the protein CASSLFAVPSLETQYF.

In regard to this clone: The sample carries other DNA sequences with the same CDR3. The CDR3 loop reads CASSPTGVGSPLHF. The CDR3 nucleotides are TGTGCCAGCAGCCCTACAGGGGTGGGTTCACCCCTCCACTTT. This rearrangement joins TRBV3-1 (or the pseudogene TRBV3-2) to TRBJ1-6; TRBD1 aligns across 7 bases. Germline values: CDR1 LGHDT, CDR2 YNNKEL (reference sequence). The CDR3 spans 14 residues. J gave up 9 bases and V 4 bases, and 6 bases lay outside the gene matches.

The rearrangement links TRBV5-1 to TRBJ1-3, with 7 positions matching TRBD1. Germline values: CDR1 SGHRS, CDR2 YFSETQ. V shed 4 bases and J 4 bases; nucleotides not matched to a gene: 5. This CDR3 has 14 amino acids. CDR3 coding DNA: TGCGCCAGCAGCATGACAGGGAACGGAAACACCATATATTTT. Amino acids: CASSMTGNGNTIYF.

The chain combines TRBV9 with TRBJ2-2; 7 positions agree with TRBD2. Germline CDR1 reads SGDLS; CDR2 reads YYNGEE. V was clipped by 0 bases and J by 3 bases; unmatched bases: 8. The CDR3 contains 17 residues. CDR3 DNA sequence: TGTGCCAGCAGCGTAGGGATGACTAGCCCATACACCGGGGAGCTGTTTTTT. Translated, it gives CASSVGMTSPYTGELFF. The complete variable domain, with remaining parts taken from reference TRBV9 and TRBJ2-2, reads DSGVTQTPKHLITATGQRVTLRCSPRSGDLSVYWYQQSLDQGLQFLIQYYNGEERAKGNILERFSAQQFPDLHSELNLSSLELGDSALYFCASSVGMTSPYTGELFFGEGSRLTVL.

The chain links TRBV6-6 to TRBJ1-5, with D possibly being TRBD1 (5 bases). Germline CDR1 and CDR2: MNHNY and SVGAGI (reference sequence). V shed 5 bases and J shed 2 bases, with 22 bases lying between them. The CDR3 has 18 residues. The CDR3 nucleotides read TGTGCCAGCAGTCTCCGGACCCCTAGGGGCATCGGCAATCAGCCCCAGCATTTT. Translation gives CASSLRTPRGIGNQPQHF.